The TCR beta chain under discussion was sequenced for a study of vaccination and CD4 T cells after COVID-19. Background on the study: Ranging from 14 to 241, the interval between dose two and post-vaccine sampling had a median of 72 days.

Study-level findings and limits: Median numbers of SARS-CoV-2-reactive clonotypes increased from 21 to 38 (not a significant change). Researchers report that a median approximately 86% of reactive clones in convalescent patients surfaced only post-vaccination.

The CDR3 sequence is 13 residues long. Looked up from germline, CDR1 is SGHTA and CDR2 is FQGNSA. V was clipped by 5 bases and J by 5 bases, with 12 bases between them. TCRdb reprocessed the PCR reads via MiXCR and lists one record per CDR3 protein. Of about 21,000 distinct CDR3 sequences in the sample, about 58% are singletons; the top ten hold about 0.89%. Positive tests by PCR, dated March to December 2020, predated US Alpha, Beta and Delta variants. Turning to this clonotype: Its specificity is unknown.

The sequence was collected from a human donor who had recovered from COVID-19. Material: CD4+ T cells from blood, obtained before SARS-CoV-2 vaccination. The chain joins TRBV7-2 to TRBJ2-5; a possible D gene is TRBD2 (6 bases). In nucleotides, the CDR3 is TGTGCCAGCAGCCCCTCCCGGGGGGAGACCCAGTACTTC. Protein sequence: CASSPSRGETQYF.